Each of the 15 T cell receptor beta chains below was sequenced from the same sample in a study of breast tumors, draining lymph nodes, adjacent tissues. Samples came from axillary lymph nodes draining the breast cancer. TCRdb fed the multiplex PCR reads into MiXCR, producing one record per CDR3 protein. Of 200,000 to 250,000 distinct CDR3 sequences in the sample, approximately 31% were seen once. The material sequenced was axillary lymph node tissue. The receptors here all came from a female donor with breast cancer. Some clones in this sample may be carry-over from other donors' samples.

This clonotype appeared a single time. The rearrangement uses TRBV20-1 and TRBJ2-5; the D call may be TRBD1 or TRBD2 (6 bases each). Germline V gene data show CDR1 as DFQATT and CDR2 as SNEGSKA (reference sequence). V shed 6 bases and J shed 5 bases, with 22 bases lying between them. This CDR3 has 15 residues. CDR3 coding DNA: TGCAGTGCGCCGGTCGGGGGCTCATACAATGAGACCCAGTACTTC. Translating gives CSAPVGGSYNETQYF.

V gene TRBV5-1 combines with J gene TRBJ2-3; no reliable D call. The length of the CDR3 is 17 residues. CDR1 is SGHRS and CDR2 is YFSETQ in the germline V gene. Trimming shortened V by 5 bases and J by 3 bases, and 22 bases separated the two germline ends. The CDR3 DNA reads as TGCGCCAGCAGTGCTAGTGGTGGGCAGTCTTGGACAGATACGCAGTATTTT. Amino acids: CASSASGGQSWTDTQYF. Drawing the rest from reference TRBV5-1 and TRBJ2-3, the complete variable domain is KAGVTQTPRYLIKTRGQQVTLSCSPISGHRSVSWYQQTPGQGLQFLFEYFSETQRNKGNFPGRFSGRQFSNSRSEMNVSTLELGDSALYLCASSASGGQSWTDTQYFGPGTRLTVL.

This chain links TRBV6-5 with TRBJ1-1; 9 positions agree with TRBD1. This CDR3 spans 14 amino acids. The germline V gene encodes CDR1 MNHEY and CDR2 SVGAGI. V dropped 6 bases and J dropped 6; count of bases not matched to a gene: 8. The CDR3 DNA sequence: TGTGCCAGCAGACGACAGGGGGAGTCCGCTGAAGCTTTCTTT. Residues: CASRRQGESAEAFF.

About this clonotype itself: Being one base from a much bigger clone, this may be a read error. This rearrangement joins TRBV20-1 to TRBJ2-5; 7 positions agree with TRBD2. In germline, CDR1 is DFQATT, CDR2 SNEGSKA (reference sequence). The CDR3 consists of 11 residues. The CDR3 region has the DNA TGCAGTGCTAGACTAGCGGAGACCCCGTCCTTC. Translated, it gives CSARLAETPSF.

This clonotype came up many times. The chain couples TRBV20-1 to TRBJ2-5; possible D gene TRBD1, 6 bases. Germline lookup yields CDR1 DFQATT and CDR2 SNEGSKA (reference sequence). The CDR3 spans 14 residues. V dropped 3 bases and J dropped 1 base, with 12 bases sitting between them. For the CDR3, the DNA is TGCAGTGCTAGTAGGTGGGACACCCAAGAGACCCAGTACTTC. As protein: CSASRWDTQETQYF.

The chain carries TRBV10-3 and TRBJ2-5; D gene unclear. V was clipped by 9 bases and J by 0 bases, with 11 bases between them. Germline V gene data show CDR1 as ENHRY and CDR2 as SYGVKD. This CDR3 comprises 13 residues. CDR3 bases: TGTGCCATGAACGACGGGTACCAAGAGACCCAGTACTTC. It is translated as CAMNDGYQETQYF.

The chain couples TRBV7-6 to TRBJ1-1, with D perhaps matching TRBD1 (6 bases). Germline CDR1 reads SGHVS; CDR2 reads FNYEAQ. Trimming cost V 1 base and J 3 bases, with 9 bases left between them. The CDR3 covers 14 residues. This CDR3 reads CASSLVGADTEAFF. DNA of the CDR3: TGTGCCAGCAGCTTAGTGGGGGCAGACACTGAAGCTTTCTTT.

This clonotype was seen more than once but under ten times. A much larger clone lies a single base off, so this may be a read error. The chain links TRBV6-1 to TRBJ1-3, with D tentatively TRBD1 (6 bases). The V and J ends lost 1 base and 4 bases respectively, with 11 bases between them. The CDR3 totals 15 residues. Germline V CDR1 and CDR2: MNHNS, SASEGT. As DNA, the CDR3 is TGTGCCAGCAGTGAAGACGGACAGAGCGGAAACACCATATATTTT. Translated: CASSEDGQSGNTIYF.

Turning to this clonotype: A much larger clone differs from this one at a single base, so this may be a read error. The gene calls are TRBV12-3 or TRBV12-4 and TRBJ2-7; possible D gene TRBD2, 6 bases. With 7 bases removed from V and 5 bases from J, the gap between germline ends came to 15 bases. This CDR3 has 13 amino acids. The CDR3 here is CASTNVGGHEQYF. CDR3 sequence (DNA): TGTGCCAGCACTAACGTGGGAGGCCACGAGCAGTACTTC.

In regard to this clonotype: One end of the junction varies from germline; a read error may be responsible. The chain joins TRBV5-4 to TRBJ2-7; D not certain. Germline lookup yields CDR1 SGHNT and CDR2 YYREEE (reference sequence). This CDR3 contains 15 residues. CDR3 sequence: CASSSPSQFSYDQYF. The DNA for the CDR3 is TGTGCCAGCAGCTCCCCCTCGCAGTTCTCCTACGACCAGTACTTC.

This clonotype was seen only a few times. This may arise from a read error, as a much more abundant clone is one base away. This chain joins TRBV6-5 and TRBJ2-7, with a weak D call TRBD2 (5 bases). CDR3 length: 13 amino acids. CDR1 and CDR2 (germline): MNHEY, SVGAGI. V was trimmed by 6 bases and J by 3 bases, leaving 12 bases between them. The CDR3, as DNA: TGTGCCAGCAGCTGCGGGCCGAACTACGAGCAGTACTTC. Amino acid sequence: CASSCGPNYEQYF.

This clonotype was observed at least ten times. The rearrangement joins TRBV11-2 to TRBJ2-7; TRBD1 matches 9 bases. CDR3 length: 17 residues. The junction had 6 bases not matched to a gene; V was cut back by 0 bases and J by 0 bases. Germline assignment: CDR1 SGHAT and CDR2 FQNNGV. The CDR3 DNA follows: TGTGCCAGCAGCTTAGACAACAGGGGGCCTACCTCCTACGAGCAGTACTTC. This gives the protein CASSLDNRGPTSYEQYF.

This clonotype was detected only a few times. The chain employs TRBV2 and TRBJ1-2, with 9 positions matching TRBD1. Germline V gene sequence: CDR1 SNHLY, CDR2 FYNNEI. V was pared by 5 bases and J by 6 bases, with 10 bases of the junction left unmatched. The CDR3 runs 15 residues. Written as DNA, the CDR3 is TGTGCCAGCAGTACCTGGGACAGGGAGATTAATGGCTACACCTTC. Encoded protein: CASSTWDREINGYTF.

This clonotype was observed many times. In DNA, the CDR3 is TGTGCCAGCAGGCGGACTAGCGGGAGATCCAGTCAGCAGTTCTTC. Translated, it gives CASRRTSGRSSQQFF. The gene calls are TRBV2 and TRBJ2-1; 13 positions match TRBD2. This CDR3 comprises 15 residues. V shed 6 bases, J shed 11 bases, and the junction held 10 bases outside the gene matches. From germline, CDR1 is SNHLY and CDR2 FYNNEI.

This clonotype was counted many times. The chain couples TRBV9 to TRBJ1-3, with D unresolved. Germline V lookup: CDR1 SGDLS, CDR2 YYNGEE. This CDR3 spans 16 amino acids. Trimming removed 0 bases at V and 2 bases at J, with 12 bases between. In DNA form, the CDR3 reads TGTGCCAGCAGCGTAGATCCGGGATCTACTGGAAACACCATATATTTT. As protein: CASSVDPGSTGNTIYF.